The T cell receptor (beta chain) under discussion was sequenced for a study of cytomegalovirus exposure and HLA in healthy donors. Germline trimming cut 0 bases from V and 10 bases from J; bases unmatched to any gene: 9. CDR3 size: 15 residues. Germline V gives CDR1 SGHVS, CDR2 FQNEAQ. PCR primers comprised 60 Vbeta and 13 Jbeta primers. Sequencing was performed with immunoSEQ multiplex PCR; in TCRdb, only in-frame clones are kept and a portion is missing. The table records 150,000 to 200,000 clones, about 88% of them present only once. The sample taken for sequencing was PBMCs. This TCR was recovered from a girl younger than two in good health and CMV-seronegative. This chain uses TRBV7-8 with TRBJ2-1; 7 bases line up with TRBD2. This CDR3 reads CASSLAGGPSLEQFF. CDR3 DNA sequence: TGTGCCAGCAGCTTAGCGGGAGGGCCATCGCTCGAGCAGTTCTTC.